This T cell receptor beta chain was found in a study of human T cells and chemical hapten exposure. About the study: Patients were given diphenylcyclopropenone on the scalp weekly across the approximately 22-week study. Study-wide results and limits: With regard to DPC sensitization, TCRs above 1 in 1000 frequency did not change. PT1 expanded TCR counts correlated positively with patch test score.

TCRdb ran MiXCR on the RACE reads and lists one entry per CDR3 protein. The sample has tens of thousands of distinct CDR3 sequences, approximately 6.7% seen once; the top ten hold approximately 1.6%. As for time point: pre-sensitization, week 0. Treatment noted: therapeutic diphenylcyclopropenone sensitization with weekly scalp DPC. Blood was drawn before each patch test was applied. There are many counts of this clonotype. Its matching antigen is unknown. V was cut by 1 base and J by 3 bases, with 12 bases left in between. Germline V CDR1 and CDR2: LGHDT, YNNKEL (reference sequence). CDR3 length: 16 amino acids.

The receptor comes from a woman aged 30 to 39 with alopecia areata. Some clones in this sample may be carry-over from other donors' samples. Sequences were derived from whole blood, sampled in connection with sensitization to the hapten diphenylcyclopropenone (DPC). V is TRBV3-1 and J is TRBJ2-2; no definite D call. The CDR3 DNA sequence: TGTGCCAGCAGCCAAGTGGCGGAGACTTACACCGGGGAGCTGTTTTTT. Protein: CASSQVAETYTGELFF.